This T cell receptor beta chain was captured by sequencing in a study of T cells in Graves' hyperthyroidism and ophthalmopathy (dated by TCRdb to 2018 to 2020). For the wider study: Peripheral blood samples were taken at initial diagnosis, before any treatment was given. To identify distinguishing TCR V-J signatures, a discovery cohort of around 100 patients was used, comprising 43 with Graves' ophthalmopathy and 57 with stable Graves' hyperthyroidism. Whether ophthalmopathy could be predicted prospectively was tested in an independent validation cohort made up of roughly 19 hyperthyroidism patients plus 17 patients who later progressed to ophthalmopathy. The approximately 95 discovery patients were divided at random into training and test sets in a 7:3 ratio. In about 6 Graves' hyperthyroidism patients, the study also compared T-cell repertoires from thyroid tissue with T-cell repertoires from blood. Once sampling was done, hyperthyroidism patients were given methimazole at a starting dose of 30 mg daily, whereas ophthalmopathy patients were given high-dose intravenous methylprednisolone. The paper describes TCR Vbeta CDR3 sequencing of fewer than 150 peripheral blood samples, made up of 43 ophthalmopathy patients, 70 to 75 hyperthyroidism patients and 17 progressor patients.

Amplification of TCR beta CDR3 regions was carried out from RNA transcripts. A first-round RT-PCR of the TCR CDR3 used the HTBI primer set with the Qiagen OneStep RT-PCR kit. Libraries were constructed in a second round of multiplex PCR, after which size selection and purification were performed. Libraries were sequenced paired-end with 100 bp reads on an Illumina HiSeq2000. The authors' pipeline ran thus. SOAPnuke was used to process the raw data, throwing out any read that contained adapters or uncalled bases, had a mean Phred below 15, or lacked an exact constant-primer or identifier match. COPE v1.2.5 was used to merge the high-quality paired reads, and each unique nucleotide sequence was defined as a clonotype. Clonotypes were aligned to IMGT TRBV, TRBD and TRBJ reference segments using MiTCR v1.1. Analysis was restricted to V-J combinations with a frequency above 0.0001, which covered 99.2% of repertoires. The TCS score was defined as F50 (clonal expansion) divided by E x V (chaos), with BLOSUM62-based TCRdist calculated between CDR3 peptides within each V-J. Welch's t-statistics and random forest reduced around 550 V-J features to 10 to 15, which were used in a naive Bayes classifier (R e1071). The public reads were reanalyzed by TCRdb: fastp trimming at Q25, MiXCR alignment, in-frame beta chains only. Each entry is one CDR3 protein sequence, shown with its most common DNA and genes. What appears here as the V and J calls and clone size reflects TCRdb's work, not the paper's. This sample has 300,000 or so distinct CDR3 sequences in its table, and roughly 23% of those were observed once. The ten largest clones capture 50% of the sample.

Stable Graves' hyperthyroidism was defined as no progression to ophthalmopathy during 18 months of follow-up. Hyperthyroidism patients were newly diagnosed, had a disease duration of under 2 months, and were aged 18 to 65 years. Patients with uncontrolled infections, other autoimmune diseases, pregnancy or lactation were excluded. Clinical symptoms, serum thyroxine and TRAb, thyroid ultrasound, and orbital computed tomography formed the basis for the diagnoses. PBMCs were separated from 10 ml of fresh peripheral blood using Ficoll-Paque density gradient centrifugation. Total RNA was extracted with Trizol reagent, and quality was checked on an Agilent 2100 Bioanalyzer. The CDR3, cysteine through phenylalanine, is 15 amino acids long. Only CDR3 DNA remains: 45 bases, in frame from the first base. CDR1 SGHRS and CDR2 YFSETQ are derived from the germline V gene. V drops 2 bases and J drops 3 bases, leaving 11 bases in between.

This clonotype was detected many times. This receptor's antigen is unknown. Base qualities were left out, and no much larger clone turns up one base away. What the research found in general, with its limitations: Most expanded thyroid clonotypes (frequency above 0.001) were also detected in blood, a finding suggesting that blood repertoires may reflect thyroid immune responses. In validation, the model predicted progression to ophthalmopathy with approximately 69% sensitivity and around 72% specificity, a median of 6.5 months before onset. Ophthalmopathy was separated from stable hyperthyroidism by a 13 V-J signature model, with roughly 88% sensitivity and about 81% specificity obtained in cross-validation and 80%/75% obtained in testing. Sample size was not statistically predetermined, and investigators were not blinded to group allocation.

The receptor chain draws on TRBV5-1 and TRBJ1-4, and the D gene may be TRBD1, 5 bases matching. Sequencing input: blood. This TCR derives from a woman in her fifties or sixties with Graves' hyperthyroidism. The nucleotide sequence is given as TGCGCCAGCAGCTTTGGGACGACCTCTAATGAAAAACTGTTTTTT. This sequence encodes CASSFGTTSNEKLFF.